The rows below give T cell receptor beta chains drawn from one sample of a study of blood T cell repertoires in COVID-19. Profiled with immunoSEQ multiplex PCR; TCRdb holds only in-frame clones, not every one. Seen here are approximately 160,000 clones, approximately 81% observed once, and the top ten hold approximately 8%. Sequenced material: PBMCs or T cells enriched from blood (not recorded which). These TCRs come from a woman in her fifties or sixties who had recovered from COVID-19. Both conserved end residues are part of each CDR3. Fields, in order: V gene, D gene, J gene, CDR3 DNA, CDR3 protein. The D gene is left open where the match is weak.

TRBV24-1,.,TRBJ2-1,TGTGCCACCAGTGATTTGGCCGGGGACAATGAGCAGTTCTTC,CATSDLAGDNEQFF
TRBV19,TRBD1,TRBJ1-1,TGTGCCAGTAGGGACAGGGGCTGGACTGAAGCTTTCTTT,CASRDRGWTEAFF
TRBV12-2,.,TRBJ1-6,TGTGCAAGTCTGGCCTATTCACCCCTCCACTTT,CASLAYSPLHF
TRBV2,.,TRBJ1-3,TGTGCCAGCAGTCCAACAGGGATCTGGGGAAACACCATATATTTT,CASSPTGIWGNTIYF
TRBV6-2/TRBV6-3,.,TRBJ1-5,TGTGCCAGCAGTACCTCACAGTCCTTTAATCAGCCCCAGCATTTT,CASSTSQSFNQPQHF
TRBV5-1,.,TRBJ2-5,TGCGCCAGCAGCACGGGCCCCGAGGGAGCTGTGGAGACCCAGTACTTC,CASSTGPEGAVETQYF
TRBV6-2/TRBV6-3,TRBD1,TRBJ2-5,TGTGCCAGCAGTCGAACCGGGACAGGGGCAGTAAAGACCCAGTACTTC,CASSRTGTGAVKTQYF
TRBV11-3,TRBD1,TRBJ2-7,TGTGCCAGCAGCTTGGCAGACAGGGGGCGAGCCTACGAGCAGTACTTC,CASSLADRGRAYEQYF
TRBV6-2/TRBV6-3,TRBD1,TRBJ2-3,TGTGCCAGCAGTCGGGATTTACAGGGGGTTTGGACAGATACGCAGTATTTT,CASSRDLQGVWTDTQYF
TRBV7-3,TRBD2,TRBJ2-3,TGTGCCAGCAGCAAGACTAGCGGGGGCACAGATACGCAGTATTTT,CASSKTSGGTDTQYF
TRBV7-2,.,TRBJ1-1,TGTGCCAGCAGCTTATGGGCGGGAGAAGCTTTCTTT,CASSLWAGEAFF
TRBV27,.,TRBJ1-4,TGTGCCAGCCGGGGGGGTGGTGAAAAACTGTTTTTT,CASRGGGEKLFF
TRBV29-1,.,TRBJ1-2,TGCAGCGTTGACCGGGGGGCGCAGGGCTACACCTTC,CSVDRGAQGYTF
TRBV5-1,.,TRBJ1-2,TGCGCCAGCAGCCTCTCCACGGCGGGAGATGGCTACACCTTC,CASSLSTAGDGYTF